These 8 T cell receptor beta chains were sequenced from one sample in a study of T cells in Graves' hyperthyroidism and ophthalmopathy. Amplification of TCR beta CDR3 regions used RNA as the template. Initially, a first-round RT-PCR of the TCR CDR3 employed the HTBI primer set. Each CDR3 protein is one row after TCRdb ran MiXCR on the multiplex PCR reads. The table lists 200,000 to 300,000 distinct CDR3 sequences, around 26% of them singletons. What was sequenced was blood. All receptors come from a woman in her 40s with Graves' ophthalmopathy.

This clonotype was observed at least ten times. The chain carries TRBV19 and TRBJ2-7, with D perhaps being TRBD1 or TRBD2 (6 bases each). The CDR3 extends over 16 amino acids. Germline CDR1 LNHDA, CDR2 SQIVND (reference sequence). Trimming took 1 base from V and 5 from J, leaving 18 bases between them. The CDR3 sequence: CASSIAEGRGVHEQYF. The CDR3 coding sequence is TGTGCCAGTAGTATAGCGGAGGGCAGGGGAGTCCACGAGCAGTACTTC.

The chain employs TRBV28 and TRBJ2-7, with 7 bases lining up with TRBD1. The germline V gene encodes CDR1 MDHEN and CDR2 SYDVKM. The CDR3 length is 14 residues. After removal of 1 base from V and 3 bases from J, the junction contained 3 bases not matched to a gene. CDR3 DNA: TGTGCCAGCAGTTTATTGGGGACAGTCTACGAGCAGTACTTC. Translated: CASSLLGTVYEQYF.

There are many counts of this clonotype. This sequence joins TRBV28 and TRBJ2-5; no clear D gene. CDR1 and CDR2 from the germline V gene are MDHEN and SYDVKM. The V gene lost 5 bases and the J gene lost 5 bases, with 18 bases spanning the gap. The CDR3 has 15 amino acids. The CDR3 is CASSPYFGSGETQYF. CDR3 bases: TGTGCCAGCAGTCCATATTTCGGGTCCGGGGAGACCCAGTACTTC.

Many counts were recorded for this clonotype. The J gene is TRBJ2-7, the V gene TRBV12-3 or TRBV12-4; D is unclear. Trimming stripped 3 bases from V and 8 bases from J, with 14 bases between. The CDR3 is 13 residues long. The CDR3 loop is CASSFDGLGQQYF. For the CDR3, the DNA is TGTGCCAGCAGTTTTGACGGTTTAGGACAGCAGTACTTC.

At least ten counts were recorded for this clonotype. The V gene is TRBV30, the J gene TRBJ2-5; possibly TRBD1 for D (5 bases). Germline CDR1 is GTSNPN and CDR2 is SVGIG (reference sequence). The V end lost 2 bases, the J end lost 1 base, and 14 bases lay between the germline ends. The CDR3 is made up of 15 amino acids. CDR3 sequence reads: CAWSPDRVIQETQYF. In nucleotides, the CDR3 is TGTGCCTGGAGTCCCGACAGAGTGATCCAAGAGACCCAGTACTTC.

This clonotype was recorded at least ten times. At one end, the junction sequence differs from germline, possibly due to a read error. The chain couples TRBV5-1 to TRBJ2-5, with 9 bases lining up with TRBD1. Germline loops: CDR1 SGHRS, CDR2 YFSETQ. The CDR3 consists of 14 residues. The CDR3, as DNA: TGTGCCAGCAGCTCGGGACAGGGACAAGAGACCCAGTACTTC. Its translation is CASSSGQGQETQYF.

In this sample, this clonotype turned up many times. V gene TRBV20-1 combines with J gene TRBJ2-2; 11 positions agree with TRBD1. Germline trimming cut 5 bases from V and 4 bases from J; bases unmatched to any gene: 6. Germline CDR1 reads DFQATT; CDR2 reads SNEGSKA (reference sequence). This CDR3 has 15 amino acids. The DNA for the CDR3 is TGCAGTGCTTACCCGGGACAGGGGGGCACCGGGGAGCTGTTTTTT. It encodes CSAYPGQGGTGELFF.

This clonotype has ten or more counts. This chain connects TRBV5-1 to TRBJ1-2; tentatively, D is TRBD1 (6 bases). The CDR3 runs to 15 residues. Trimming removed 0 bases from V and 4 bases from J, with 13 bases in between. Germline V gives CDR1 SGHRS, CDR2 YFSETQ. The CDR3 bases are TGCGCCAGCAGCTTGGGGGACAACAAGGGCTATGGCTACACCTTC. Translated: CASSLGDNKGYGYTF. Drawing the rest from reference TRBV5-1 and TRBJ1-2, the complete variable domain is KAGVTQTPRYLIKTRGQQVTLSCSPISGHRSVSWYQQTPGQGLQFLFEYFSETQRNKGNFPGRFSGRQFSNSRSEMNVSTLELGDSALYLCASSLGDNKGYGYTFGSGTRLTVV.